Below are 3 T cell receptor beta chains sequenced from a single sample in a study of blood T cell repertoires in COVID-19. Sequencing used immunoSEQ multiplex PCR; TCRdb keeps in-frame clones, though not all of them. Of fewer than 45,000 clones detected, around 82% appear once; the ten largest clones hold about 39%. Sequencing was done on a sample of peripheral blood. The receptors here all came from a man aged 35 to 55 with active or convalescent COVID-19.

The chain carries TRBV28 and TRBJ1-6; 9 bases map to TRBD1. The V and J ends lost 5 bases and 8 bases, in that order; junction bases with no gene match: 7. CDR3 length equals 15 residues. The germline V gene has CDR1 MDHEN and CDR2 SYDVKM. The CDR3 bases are TGTGCCAGCAGTCCTCGGTGGACAGGGGATTCACCCCTCCACTTT. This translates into CASSPRWTGDSPLHF.

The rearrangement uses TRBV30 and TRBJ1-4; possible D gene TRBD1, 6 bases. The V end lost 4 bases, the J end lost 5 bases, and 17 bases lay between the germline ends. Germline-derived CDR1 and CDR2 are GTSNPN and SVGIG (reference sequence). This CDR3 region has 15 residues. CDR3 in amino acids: CAWTGLAGANEKLFF. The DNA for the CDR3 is TGTGCCTGGACGGGTTTGGCAGGGGCCAATGAAAAACTGTTTTTT.

CDR3 coding DNA: TGTGCCACCAGTGGGTGGCTAGCGGGGAACACCGGGGAGCTGTTTTTT. Translating it yields CATSGWLAGNTGELFF. The J gene is TRBJ2-2, the V gene TRBV24-1, with 8 bases fitting TRBD2. CDR3 length: 16 amino acids. In germline, CDR1 is KGHDR, CDR2 SFDVKD. Trimming took 5 bases from V and 1 from J; bases not matched to a gene: 5.